This T cell receptor beta chain stems from a study of cytomegalovirus exposure and HLA in healthy donors. Study-level points and caveats: It was in a later analysis that TCR association rates were seen to vary by HLA locus, highest for DRB1 and lowest for HLA-C.

The CDR3 spans 12 residues. Germline CDR1 is WSHSY and CDR2 is SAAADI. Trimming left V 8 bases short and J 5 bases short, with 9 bases between. With respect to this clone: Its antigen is undetermined.

Primers for the PCR totalled 60 Vbeta and 13 Jbeta. Assay: immunoSEQ multiplex PCR; the TCRdb copy retains only in-frame clones and omits some. This table lists 90,000 to 100,000 clones. This clonotype was sampled from a woman aged 25-40 years in good health and CMV-seronegative. The chain employs TRBV10-2 and TRBJ1-4; D ambiguous. The source material was PBMCs. The CDR3 spells CASLSLNEKLFF. The CDR3 DNA is TGCGCCAGCCTGTCTCTCAATGAAAAACTGTTTTTT.